This T cell receptor (beta chain) was sequenced during a study of blood T cell repertoires in COVID-19. Study details: Nucleic acid was either cDNA or gDNA, and it came from T cells, B-cell-depleted T cells, or PBMCs.

Sequencing was performed with immunoSEQ multiplex PCR; in TCRdb, only in-frame clones are kept and a portion is missing. The sample lists 250,000 to 350,000 clones; about 88% were seen once. The germline V gene encodes CDR1 SGHTA and CDR2 FQGNSA. Deletions cut 5 bases from V and 3 bases from J, with 12 bases between. The length of the CDR3 is 14 residues. Sequences were obtained from peripheral blood. J is TRBJ2-3 and V is TRBV7-2, with D perhaps TRBD2 (6 bases). The sequence came from a woman aged 55-69 years with acute or convalescent COVID-19. The CDR3 DNA is TGTGCCAGCAGCGACCGGGACTCTACAGATACGCAGTATTTT. It specifies CASSDRDSTDTQYF.